A selection of T cell receptor beta chains follows, all from one sample in a study of response to subunit inactivated influenza vaccine. MiXCR, applied by TCRdb to the RT-PCR reads, yields one record per CDR3 protein. The sample yields about 520,000 distinct CDR3 sequences, approximately 7.7% seen once. The sequences come from PBMCs from blood, collected 23 to 25 months after vaccination. The receptors stem from a man aged 50 to 75 who received an inactivated influenza vaccine. Both conserved end residues are trimmed from each CDR3. The order of the fields is V gene, CDR3 protein.

v_gene: TRBV29-1
CDR3aa: SVEAGAAQY

v_gene: TRBV20-1
CDR3aa: SARPGLAGVSDTQY

v_gene: TRBV19
CDR3aa: ASSIASGVDEQY

v_gene: TRBV6-2/TRBV6-3
CDR3aa: ASSLTSGKGFSYEQY

v_gene: TRBV6-2/TRBV6-3
CDR3aa: ASNRRGDEQF

v_gene: TRBV7-9
CDR3aa: ASSLAGHGKGQY

v_gene: TRBV4-3
CDR3aa: ASSQDNSQETQY

v_gene: TRBV11-2
CDR3aa: ASSLGGSRNEQF

v_gene: TRBV12-3/TRBV12-4
CDR3aa: ASSKTGANVLT

v_gene: TRBV6-1
CDR3aa: ASSRTQPGQGSYNEQF

v_gene: TRBV12-3/TRBV12-4
CDR3aa: ASRHQGVGQPQH

v_gene: TRBV5-1
CDR3aa: ASSSNPGQVLGYT

v_gene: TRBV5-6
CDR3aa: ASSPGLAGGGEQF

v_gene: TRBV5-1
CDR3aa: ASSSGVHSSTDTQY

v_gene: TRBV9
CDR3aa: ASSGGQDSNQPQH

v_gene: TRBV28
CDR3aa: ASSWAPGGNTEAF

v_gene: TRBV5-1
CDR3aa: ASSLAPSGAPTDTQY

v_gene: TRBV9
CDR3aa: ASSTGQSSYSGYT

v_gene: TRBV20-1
CDR3aa: SARDLYRGTNQPQH

v_gene: TRBV5-1
CDR3aa: ASKGGAVATNEKLF

v_gene: TRBV20-1
CDR3aa: SAGSDHEQY

v_gene: TRBV4-2
CDR3aa: ASSQVEQSSYEQY

v_gene: TRBV5-6
CDR3aa: ASSVRYTGELF

v_gene: TRBV10-3
CDR3aa: AISESSGRTDTQY

v_gene: TRBV7-2
CDR3aa: ASSLARGYTEAF

v_gene: TRBV24-1
CDR3aa: ATSDLRSNNEQF

v_gene: TRBV24-1
CDR3aa: ATSGEDGKGYT

v_gene: TRBV20-1
CDR3aa: SASWGGGTDTQY

v_gene: TRBV20-1
CDR3aa: SALAPGQRTDTQY

v_gene: TRBV9
CDR3aa: ASSVKDSSYEQY

v_gene: TRBV7-9
CDR3aa: ASIPPTGVNTEAF

v_gene: TRBV20-1
CDR3aa: SALLASGAHEQY

v_gene: TRBV6-6
CDR3aa: ASSLTGITEAF

v_gene: TRBV28
CDR3aa: ASRSTGGNDTQY

v_gene: TRBV6-5
CDR3aa: ASSYSIRDNEQF

v_gene: TRBV27
CDR3aa: ASSNPRQGDTQY

v_gene: TRBV9
CDR3aa: ASRPGHTAGETQY

v_gene: TRBV24-1
CDR3aa: ATSDRGQGVFNEQF

v_gene: TRBV6-6
CDR3aa: ASEQTGNYGYT

v_gene: TRBV5-8
CDR3aa: ASSLTGAINQPQH

v_gene: TRBV20-1
CDR3aa: SARDLQGYAYNEQF

v_gene: TRBV12-3/TRBV12-4
CDR3aa: ASSTRAGREAF

v_gene: TRBV19
CDR3aa: ASMRDPILPEAF

v_gene: TRBV28
CDR3aa: ARKSLGRSIRAKNIQY

v_gene: TRBV7-2
CDR3aa: ASSLAGREYEQY

v_gene: TRBV16
CDR3aa: ASSQYRQGKNEQF

v_gene: TRBV6-1
CDR3aa: ASSLRTARQQY

v_gene: TRBV30
CDR3aa: AWSVGLGNNEQF

v_gene: TRBV24-1
CDR3aa: ATSDSTPGRTGYRF

v_gene: TRBV11-2
CDR3aa: ASSLESDSQPQH